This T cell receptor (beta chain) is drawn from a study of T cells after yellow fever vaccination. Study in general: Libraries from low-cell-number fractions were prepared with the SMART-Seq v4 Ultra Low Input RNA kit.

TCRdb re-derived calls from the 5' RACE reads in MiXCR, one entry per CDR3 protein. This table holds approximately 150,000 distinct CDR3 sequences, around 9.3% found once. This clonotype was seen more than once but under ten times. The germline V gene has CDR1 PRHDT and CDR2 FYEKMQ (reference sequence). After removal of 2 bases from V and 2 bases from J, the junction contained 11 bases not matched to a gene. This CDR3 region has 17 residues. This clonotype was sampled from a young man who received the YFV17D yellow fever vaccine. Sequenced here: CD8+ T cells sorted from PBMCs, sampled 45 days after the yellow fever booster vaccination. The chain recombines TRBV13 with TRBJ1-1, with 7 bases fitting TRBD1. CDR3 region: CASSLSGGAGGNTEAFF. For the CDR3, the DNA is TGTGCCAGCAGCTTATCCGGGGGCGCAGGGGGAAACACTGAAGCTTTCTTT.